This entry lists 26 T cell receptor beta chains sequenced from one sample in a study of blood T cell repertoires in COVID-19. Sequenced by immunoSEQ multiplex PCR; TCRdb stores in-frame clones only, minus some. The top ten clones hold about 0.6% of a sample with about 160,000 clones, roughly 86% of them seen once. Sequencing input: peripheral blood. Receptor source: a man aged 55 to 70 with COVID-19, enrolled during active disease.

The chain recombines TRBV2 with TRBJ2-1, with TRBD2 as a possible D gene (6 bases). Germline CDR1 SNHLY, CDR2 FYNNEI. This CDR3 has 12 residues. V shed 6 bases and J shed 3 bases, with 6 bases lying between them. The CDR3 loop is CASRRDYNEQFF. CDR3 bases: TGTGCCAGCAGGCGGGACTACAATGAGCAGTTCTTC.

This chain connects TRBV18 to TRBJ2-5; D perhaps matches TRBD2 (5 bases). Trimming took off 3 bases at V and 5 bases at J, with 10 bases between the two ends. This CDR3 contains 13 residues. Germline V gene sequence: CDR1 KGHSH, CDR2 LQKENI. This CDR3 reads CASSPRVGETQYF. The CDR3 DNA reads as TGTGCCAGCTCACCGAGGGTGGGTGAGACCCAGTACTTC.

The genes are TRBV24-1 and TRBJ1-5; 7 nucleotides match TRBD1. The CDR3 consists of 14 residues. Germline V gene sequence: CDR1 KGHDR, CDR2 SFDVKD. V gave up 1 base and J gave up 6 bases; unmatched junction bases: 2. CDR3 residues: CATSDLQGTQPQHF. The CDR3 DNA is TGTGCCACCAGTGATTTACAGGGGACTCAGCCCCAGCATTTT.

The rearrangement joins TRBV2 to TRBJ1-1; unclear D gene. The V end was cut by 4 bases, the J end by 0 bases, with 9 bases between. Germline lookup yields CDR1 SNHLY and CDR2 FYNNEI. This CDR3 region has 14 residues. The CDR3 reads CASSGGPLNTEAFF. The CDR3 DNA sequence: TGTGCCAGCAGTGGTGGGCCGCTGAACACTGAAGCTTTCTTT.

The chain combines TRBV2 with TRBJ2-7; D is possibly TRBD1 (5 bases). This CDR3 spans 12 amino acids. Trimming left V 10 bases short and J 0 bases short, with 10 bases between. Germline-derived CDR1 and CDR2 are SNHLY and FYNNEI. CDR3 coding DNA: TGTGCCATCTCGACAGACTCCTACGAGCAGTACTTC. Translated, it gives CAISTDSYEQYF.

This clone was seen only a few times. In nucleotides, the CDR3 is TGTGCCAGCACCCTTCTATGGACTAGCGGGAAAAACACCGGGGAGCTGTTTTTT. Translated: CASTLLWTSGKNTGELFF. The chain recombines TRBV27 with TRBJ2-2; 12 bases are shared with TRBD2. CDR1 is MNHEY, CDR2 SMNVEV, per germline (reference sequence). CDR3 length: 18 residues. The trim removed 7 bases at V and 2 bases at J, leaving 11 bases unmatched.

Here the CDR3 DNA reads TGTGCCAGCAGCTGGGAGGGGTCTAGGGCGGGCCCGAACACCGGGGAGCTGTTTTTT. This sequence encodes CASSWEGSRAGPNTGELFF. The chain carries TRBV11-3 and TRBJ2-2; 7 nucleotides line up with TRBD2. The ends lost 4 bases at V and 0 bases at J; junction bases unmatched: 14. Germline V gene lookup returns CDR1 SGHNT and CDR2 YENEEA. The CDR3 loop spans 19 amino acids.

The count of this clone is one. The V and J genes are TRBV24-1 and TRBJ2-7, with 9 positions matching TRBD1. The CDR3 runs 14 residues. Germline CDR1 and CDR2: KGHDR and SFDVKD. The junction had 9 bases not matched to a gene; V was cut back by 9 bases and J by 4 bases. The CDR3 coding sequence is TGTGCCACCGAATCGACAGGGGGTTTGTACGAGCAGTACTTC. Amino acid sequence: CATESTGGLYEQYF.

The chain links TRBV6-2 or TRBV6-3 to TRBJ2-5; 8 nucleotides line up with TRBD1. Germline V lookup: CDR1 MNHEY, CDR2 SVGEGT. The CDR3 loop spans 16 amino acids. The J segment lost 1 base and the V segment lost 2 bases, leaving 6 bases of the junction unmatched. CDR3 protein: CASSYATGDFQETQYF. DNA of the CDR3: TGTGCCAGCAGTTACGCGACAGGGGACTTCCAAGAGACCCAGTACTTC.

The genes are TRBV13 and TRBJ1-2, with 8 bases that match TRBD1. CDR1 is PRHDT, CDR2 FYEKMQ, per germline (reference sequence). The trim removed 5 bases at V and 3 bases at J, leaving 11 bases unmatched. CDR3 size: 16 residues. In DNA, the CDR3 is TGTGCCAGCAGCCGTCGACAGGGGCAAAGGGACTATGGCTACACCTTC. Protein product: CASSRRQGQRDYGYTF.

The J gene is TRBJ2-7, the V gene TRBV12-5; 8 positions agree with TRBD1. Losses at the gene ends were 2 bases for V and 3 bases for J; bases not matched to a gene: 12. The CDR3 loop spans 17 amino acids. From germline, CDR1 is LGHNT and CDR2 FRNRAP. CDR3: CASGLPLGQGVVYEQYF. The CDR3 coding sequence is TGTGCTAGTGGTTTGCCCCTCGGACAGGGTGTTGTCTACGAGCAGTACTTC.

This chain links TRBV12-5 with TRBJ2-6; 8 bases map to TRBD1. CDR1 and CDR2 (germline): LGHNT, FRNRAP. V was clipped by 1 base and J by 2 bases; unmatched bases: 7. The CDR3 runs 18 residues. The chain's CDR3 is CASGLEAGGLAGANVLTF. For the CDR3, the DNA is TGTGCTAGTGGTTTGGAGGCAGGGGGCCTGGCTGGGGCCAACGTCCTGACTTTC.

CDR3 sequence (DNA): TGCGCCAGCAGCTGGCCCGTGGACAGGGAGAGCTCTGGGGCCAACGTCCTGACTTTC. It encodes CASSWPVDRESSGANVLTF. This chain joins TRBV5-1 and TRBJ2-6, with 8 bases aligning to TRBD1. The CDR3 length is 19 residues. CDR1 is SGHRS and CDR2 is YFSETQ in the germline V gene. With 3 bases clipped from V and 0 bases from J, the junction kept 11 bases outside the gene matches.

This clone was detected only once. This sequence joins TRBV11-1 and TRBJ1-1; the D gene is possibly TRBD1 (6 bases). This CDR3 spans 15 amino acids. V was clipped by 5 bases and J by 1 base, with 14 bases between them. Germline V CDR1 and CDR2: SGHAT, FQDESV (reference sequence). CDR3 bases: TGTGCCAGCAGCCCTACCGTGGACAGGAACACTGAAGCTTTCTTT. As protein: CASSPTVDRNTEAFF.

The chain uses TRBV7-9 and TRBJ2-2, with 8 bases that match TRBD2. J lost 4 bases, V lost 0 bases, and 1 base had no gene match. The germline CDR1 and CDR2 sequences are SEHNR and FQNEAQ (reference sequence). The CDR3 consists of 15 residues. The CDR3 nucleotides are TGTGCCAGCAGCTTAGCCGGGGGGGTCACCGGGGAGCTGTTTTTT. Protein product: CASSLAGGVTGELFF.

This clone was counted a few times. The CDR3 protein is CAWSERGSPSYEQYF. The CDR3 bases are TGTGCCTGGAGTGAAAGGGGCTCCCCCAGCTACGAGCAGTACTTC. The rearrangement joins TRBV30 to TRBJ2-7; tentatively, D is TRBD1 (5 bases). Trimming cost V 1 base and J 3 bases, with 16 bases left between them. Germline CDR1 is GTSNPN and CDR2 is SVGIG (reference sequence). The CDR3 runs 15 residues.

The chain links TRBV29-1 to TRBJ1-2; D possibly corresponds to TRBD1 (6 bases). The CDR3 is made up of 12 amino acids. Trimming took 4 bases from V and 4 from J, leaving 10 bases between them. In germline, CDR1 is SQVTM, CDR2 ANQGSEA. The CDR3 DNA sequence: TGCAGCGTTGTAGGGGGGGTCTATGGCTACACCTTC. Protein product: CSVVGGVYGYTF.

This clone was detected a few times. The chain uses TRBV5-1 and TRBJ1-4; TRBD1 matches at 9 bases. The CDR3 has 20 residues. Germline V CDR1 and CDR2: SGHRS, YFSETQ. J was trimmed by 1 base and V by 0 bases; bases with no gene match: 13. CDR3 sequence: CASSLAQPYNRGRTNEKLFF. The CDR3 DNA sequence: TGCGCCAGCAGCTTGGCCCAACCTTACAACAGGGGGCGAACTAATGAAAAACTGTTTTTT.

The V and J genes are TRBV10-3 and TRBJ2-1; 9 nucleotides line up with TRBD2. Losses at the gene ends were 10 bases for V and 0 bases for J; bases not matched to a gene: 4. Germline assignment: CDR1 ENHRY and CDR2 SYGVKD. The CDR3 contains 14 residues. CDR3: CATSSGTSYNEQFF. Here the CDR3 DNA reads TGTGCCACCTCTAGCGGGACCTCCTACAATGAGCAGTTCTTC.

V gene TRBV28 combines with J gene TRBJ1-6; possible D gene TRBD1, 5 bases. The CDR3 is 13 residues long. The ends were cut back, 6 bases at V and 17 bases at J, with 20 bases in the middle. The V gene's germline CDR1 is MDHEN and CDR2 SYDVKM. This chain's CDR3 is CASRGALLSSVHF. The DNA for the CDR3 is TGTGCCAGCAGAGGGGCCCTTTTATCATCCGTCCACTTT.

The genes are TRBV5-4 and TRBJ2-5; possible D gene TRBD2, 6 bases. Germline CDR1 and CDR2: SGHNT and YYREEE (reference sequence). Between the trimmed V and J ends, which lost 4 bases and 7 bases, there was a span of 17 bases. The CDR3 runs 14 residues. The CDR3 sequence is CASSKGRAGGTQYF. The CDR3 coding sequence is TGTGCCAGCAGCAAGGGACGGGCCGGGGGGACCCAGTACTTC.

The chain recombines TRBV9 with TRBJ2-3; D gene uncertain. The CDR3 is made up of 13 amino acids. Trimming shortened V by 1 base and J by 0 bases, and 3 bases separated the two germline ends. CDR1 and CDR2 from the germline V gene are SGDLS and YYNGEE. Here the CDR3 reads CASSVSSTDTQYF. The CDR3 DNA reads TGTGCCAGCAGCGTATCAAGCACAGATACGCAGTATTTT.

This chain links TRBV7-2 with TRBJ1-2, with a weak D call TRBD1 (5 bases). There are 13 residues in the CDR3. V was pared by 1 base and J by 8 bases, with 11 bases between. CDR1 SGHTA and CDR2 FQGNSA come from the germline V gene. The CDR3 spells CASSLGQPFGYTF. In DNA form, the CDR3 reads TGTGCCAGCAGCTTAGGACAGCCGTTCGGCTACACCTTC. The variable domain in full, with the rest retrieved from reference TRBV7-2 and TRBJ1-2, is GAGVSQSPSNKVTEKGKDVELRCDPISGHTALYWYRQSLGQGLEFLIYFQGNSAPDKSGLPSDRFSAERTGGSVSTLTIQRTQQEDSAVYLCASSLGQPFGYTFGSGTRLTVV.

This sequence joins TRBV28 and TRBJ1-3, with D uncertain. In germline, CDR1 is MDHEN, CDR2 SYDVKM. This CDR3 has 12 residues. The V end was cut by 10 bases, the J end by 0 bases, with 7 bases between. The CDR3 sequence is CATLASGNTIYF. The CDR3 DNA is TGTGCCACCTTGGCCTCTGGAAACACCATATATTTT.

The V and J genes are TRBV27 and TRBJ1-2; D remains ambiguous. CDR1 and CDR2 (germline): MNHEY, SMNVEV (reference sequence). V gave up 11 bases and J gave up 0 bases, with 13 bases separating them. The CDR3 extends over 13 amino acids. The CDR3 sequence is CAAAVGPNYGYTF. The CDR3 region has the DNA TGTGCCGCGGCGGTAGGTCCTAACTATGGCTACACCTTC.

This clone appeared a single time. The chain is built from TRBV7-2 and TRBJ2-7, with 7 bases fitting TRBD1. This CDR3 has 16 residues. V shed 5 bases and J 7 bases; nucleotides not matched to a gene: 17. Per the germline V gene, CDR1 is SGHTA and CDR2 is FQGNSA. The DNA for the CDR3 is TGTGCCAGCAGCCGTCGGACAGGAGGAGGAGTGGTAGAGCAGTACTTC. Translating it yields CASSRRTGGGVVEQYF.